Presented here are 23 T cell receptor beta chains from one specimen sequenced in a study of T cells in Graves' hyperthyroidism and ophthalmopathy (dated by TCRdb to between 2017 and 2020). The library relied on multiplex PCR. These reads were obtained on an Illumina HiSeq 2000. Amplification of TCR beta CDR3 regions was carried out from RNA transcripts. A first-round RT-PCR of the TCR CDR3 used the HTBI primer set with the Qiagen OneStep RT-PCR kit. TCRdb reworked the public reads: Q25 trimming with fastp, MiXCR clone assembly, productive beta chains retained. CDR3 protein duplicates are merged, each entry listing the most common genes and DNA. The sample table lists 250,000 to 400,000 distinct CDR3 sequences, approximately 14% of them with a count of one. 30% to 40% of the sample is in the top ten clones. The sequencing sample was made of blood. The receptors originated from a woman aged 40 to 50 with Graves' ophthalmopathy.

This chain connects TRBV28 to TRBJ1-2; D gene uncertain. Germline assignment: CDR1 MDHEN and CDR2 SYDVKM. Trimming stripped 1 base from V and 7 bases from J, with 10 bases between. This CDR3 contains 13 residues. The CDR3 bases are TGTGCCAGCAGTTTATATAGTAGGGCTGGCTACACCTTC. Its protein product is CASSLYSRAGYTF.

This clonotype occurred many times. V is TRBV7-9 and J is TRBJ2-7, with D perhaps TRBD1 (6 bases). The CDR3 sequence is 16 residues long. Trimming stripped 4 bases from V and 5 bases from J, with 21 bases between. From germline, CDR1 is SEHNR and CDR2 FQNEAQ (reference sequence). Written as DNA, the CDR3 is TGTGCCAGCAGCTCAACCAGGGGCGGATATCCCCACGAGCAGTACTTC. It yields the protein CASSSTRGGYPHEQYF.

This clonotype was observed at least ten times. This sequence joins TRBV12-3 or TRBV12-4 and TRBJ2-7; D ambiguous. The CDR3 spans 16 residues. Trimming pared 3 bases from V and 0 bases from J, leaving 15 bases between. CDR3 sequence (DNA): TGTGCCAGCAGTTTTGGTGGGCAGGTCGGCTCCTACGAGCAGTACTTC. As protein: CASSFGGQVGSYEQYF.

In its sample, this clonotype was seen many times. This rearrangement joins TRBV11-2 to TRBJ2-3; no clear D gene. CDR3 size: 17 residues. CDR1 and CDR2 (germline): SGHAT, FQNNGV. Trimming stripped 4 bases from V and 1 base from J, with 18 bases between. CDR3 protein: CASSSLSTMAGTDTQYF. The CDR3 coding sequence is TGTGCCAGCAGCTCACTGTCGACAATGGCTGGCACAGATACGCAGTATTTT.

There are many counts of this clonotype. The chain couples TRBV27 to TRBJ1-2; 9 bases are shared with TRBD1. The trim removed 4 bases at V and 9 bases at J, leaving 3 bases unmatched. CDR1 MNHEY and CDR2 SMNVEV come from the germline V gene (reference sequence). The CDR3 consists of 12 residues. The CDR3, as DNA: TGTGCCAGCAGTTGGACAGGGGAGAGCTACACCTTC. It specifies CASSWTGESYTF.

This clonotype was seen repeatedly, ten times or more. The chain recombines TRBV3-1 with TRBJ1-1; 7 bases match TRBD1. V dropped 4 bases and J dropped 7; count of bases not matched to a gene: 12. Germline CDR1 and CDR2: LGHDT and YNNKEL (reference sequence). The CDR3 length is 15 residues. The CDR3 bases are TGTGCCAGCAGCCCGACCCCGGGGACAGTCTTTGAAGCTTTCTTT. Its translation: CASSPTPGTVFEAFF.

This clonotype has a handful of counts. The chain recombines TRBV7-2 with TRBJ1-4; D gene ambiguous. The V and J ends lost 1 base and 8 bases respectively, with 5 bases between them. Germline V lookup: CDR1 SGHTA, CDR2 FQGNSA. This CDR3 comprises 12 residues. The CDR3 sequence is CASSLDGEKLFF. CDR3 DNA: TGTGCCAGCAGCTTAGACGGAGAAAAACTGTTTTTT.

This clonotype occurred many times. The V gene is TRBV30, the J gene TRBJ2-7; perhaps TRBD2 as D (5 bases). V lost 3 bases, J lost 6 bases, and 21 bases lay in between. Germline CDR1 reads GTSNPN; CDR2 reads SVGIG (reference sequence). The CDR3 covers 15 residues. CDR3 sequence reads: CAWSQGLPSRGEQYF. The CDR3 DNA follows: TGTGCCTGGAGCCAAGGACTCCCCTCCAGAGGCGAGCAGTACTTC.

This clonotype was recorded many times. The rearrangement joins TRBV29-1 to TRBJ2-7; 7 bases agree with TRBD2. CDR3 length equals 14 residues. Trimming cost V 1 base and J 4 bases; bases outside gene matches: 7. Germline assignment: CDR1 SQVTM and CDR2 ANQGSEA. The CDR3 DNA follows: TGCAGCGTTGAAGGGGGGGGGGTTGGATACGAGCAGTACTTC. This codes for CSVEGGGVGYEQYF.

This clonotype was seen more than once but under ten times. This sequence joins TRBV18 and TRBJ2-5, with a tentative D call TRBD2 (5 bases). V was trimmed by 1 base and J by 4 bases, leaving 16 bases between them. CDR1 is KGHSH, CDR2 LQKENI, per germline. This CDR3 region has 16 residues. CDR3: CASSPLRGSVGETQYF. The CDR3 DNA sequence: TGTGCCAGCTCACCACTCCGAGGGAGTGTAGGAGAGACCCAGTACTTC.

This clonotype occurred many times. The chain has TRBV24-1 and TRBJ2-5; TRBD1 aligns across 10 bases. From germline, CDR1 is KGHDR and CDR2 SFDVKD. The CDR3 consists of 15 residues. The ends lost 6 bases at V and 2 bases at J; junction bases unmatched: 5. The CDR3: CATSNPDRGQETQYF. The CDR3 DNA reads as TGTGCCACCAGTAATCCGGACAGGGGGCAAGAGACCCAGTACTTC.

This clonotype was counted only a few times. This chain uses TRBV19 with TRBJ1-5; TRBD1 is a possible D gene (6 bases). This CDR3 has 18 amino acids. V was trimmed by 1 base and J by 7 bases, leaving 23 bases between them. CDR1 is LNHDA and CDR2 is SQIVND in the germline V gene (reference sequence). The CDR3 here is CASSIGGGIRGIIQPQHF. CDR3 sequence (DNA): TGTGCCAGTAGTATAGGAGGGGGTATAAGGGGTATAATCCAGCCCCAGCATTTT.

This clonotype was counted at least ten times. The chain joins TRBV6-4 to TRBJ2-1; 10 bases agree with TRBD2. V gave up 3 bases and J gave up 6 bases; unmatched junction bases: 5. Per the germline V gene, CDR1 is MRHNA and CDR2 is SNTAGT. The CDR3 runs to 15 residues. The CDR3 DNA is TGTGCCAGCAGTGAAACTAGCGGGAACTCCAATGAGCAGTTCTTC. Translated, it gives CASSETSGNSNEQFF.

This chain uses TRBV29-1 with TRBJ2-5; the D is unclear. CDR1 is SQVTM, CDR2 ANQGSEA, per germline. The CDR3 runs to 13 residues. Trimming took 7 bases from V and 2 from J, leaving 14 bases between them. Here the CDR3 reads CSARKTSQETQYF. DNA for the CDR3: TGCAGCGCTAGAAAGACATCTCAAGAGACCCAGTACTTC.

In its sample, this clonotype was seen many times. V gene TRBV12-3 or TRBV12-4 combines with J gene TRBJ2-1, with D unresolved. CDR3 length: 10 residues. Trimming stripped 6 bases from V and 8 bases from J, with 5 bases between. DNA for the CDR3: TGTGCCAGCAGCGGTTATGAGCAGTTCTTC. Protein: CASSGYEQFF.

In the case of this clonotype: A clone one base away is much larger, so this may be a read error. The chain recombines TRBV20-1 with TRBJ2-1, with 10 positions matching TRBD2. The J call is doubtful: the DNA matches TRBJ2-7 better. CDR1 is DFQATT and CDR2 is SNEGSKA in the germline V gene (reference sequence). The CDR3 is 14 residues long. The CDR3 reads CSLKAGGSYNEQYF. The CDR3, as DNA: TGCAGCCTTAAAGCGGGAGGGTCCTACAATGAGCAGTACTTC.

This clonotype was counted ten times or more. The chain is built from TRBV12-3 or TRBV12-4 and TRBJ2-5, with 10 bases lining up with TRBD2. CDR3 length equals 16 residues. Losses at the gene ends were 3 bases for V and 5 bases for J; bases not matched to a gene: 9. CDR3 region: CASSFPKREGRETQYF. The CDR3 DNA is TGTGCCAGCAGTTTCCCAAAGCGGGAGGGCCGGGAGACCCAGTACTTC.

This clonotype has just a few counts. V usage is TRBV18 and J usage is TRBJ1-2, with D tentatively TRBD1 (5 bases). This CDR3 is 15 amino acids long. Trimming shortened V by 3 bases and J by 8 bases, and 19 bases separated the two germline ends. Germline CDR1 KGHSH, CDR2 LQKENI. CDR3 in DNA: TGTGCCAGCTCACCTGCTAATACAGGATCAGTCGGCTACACCTTC. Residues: CASSPANTGSVGYTF.

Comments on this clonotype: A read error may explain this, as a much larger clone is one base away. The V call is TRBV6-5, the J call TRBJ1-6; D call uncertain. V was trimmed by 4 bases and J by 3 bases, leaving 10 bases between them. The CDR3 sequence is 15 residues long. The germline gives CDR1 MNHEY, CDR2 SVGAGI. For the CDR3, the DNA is TGTGCCAGCAGTTCTGCCAGTCTCTATAATTCACCCCTCCACTTT. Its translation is CASSSASLYNSPLHF.

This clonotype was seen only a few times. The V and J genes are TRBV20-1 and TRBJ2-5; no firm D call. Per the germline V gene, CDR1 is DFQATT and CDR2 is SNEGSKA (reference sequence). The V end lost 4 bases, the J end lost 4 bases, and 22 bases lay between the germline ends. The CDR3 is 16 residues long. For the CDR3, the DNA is TGCAGTGCTACGGTGGCGGACCGCTCTTTCGGAGAGACCCAGTACTTC. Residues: CSATVADRSFGETQYF.

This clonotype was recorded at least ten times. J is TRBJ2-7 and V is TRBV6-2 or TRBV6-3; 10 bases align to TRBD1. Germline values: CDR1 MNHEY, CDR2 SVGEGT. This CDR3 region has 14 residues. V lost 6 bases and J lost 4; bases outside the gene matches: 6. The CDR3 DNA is TGTGCCAGCAGCCGGGGACAGGGGAGATACGAGCAGTACTTC. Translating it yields CASSRGQGRYEQYF.

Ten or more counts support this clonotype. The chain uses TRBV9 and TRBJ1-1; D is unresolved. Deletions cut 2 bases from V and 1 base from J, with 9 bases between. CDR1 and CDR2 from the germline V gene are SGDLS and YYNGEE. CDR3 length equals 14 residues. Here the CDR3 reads CASSVDGGNTEAFF. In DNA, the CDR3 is TGTGCCAGCAGCGTGGATGGTGGGAACACTGAAGCTTTCTTT.

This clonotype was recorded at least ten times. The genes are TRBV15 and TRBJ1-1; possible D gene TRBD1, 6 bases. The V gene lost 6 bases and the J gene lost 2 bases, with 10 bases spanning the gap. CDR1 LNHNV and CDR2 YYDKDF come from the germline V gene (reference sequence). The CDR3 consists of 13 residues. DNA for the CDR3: TGTGCCACCAGAGCCGGGGGCAACACTGAAGCTTTCTTT. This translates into CATRAGGNTEAFF.